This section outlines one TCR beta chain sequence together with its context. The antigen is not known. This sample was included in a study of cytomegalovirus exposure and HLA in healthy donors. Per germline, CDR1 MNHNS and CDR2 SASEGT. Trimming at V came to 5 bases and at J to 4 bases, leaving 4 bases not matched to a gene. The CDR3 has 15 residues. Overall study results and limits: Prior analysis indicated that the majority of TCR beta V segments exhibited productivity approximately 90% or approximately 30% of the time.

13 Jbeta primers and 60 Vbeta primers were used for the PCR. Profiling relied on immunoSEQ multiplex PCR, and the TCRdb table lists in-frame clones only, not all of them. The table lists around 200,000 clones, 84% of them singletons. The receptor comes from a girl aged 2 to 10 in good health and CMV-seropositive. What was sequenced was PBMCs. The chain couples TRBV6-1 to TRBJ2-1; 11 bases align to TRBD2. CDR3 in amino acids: CASSRLAGTYNEQFF. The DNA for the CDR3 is TGTGCCAGCAGTCGACTAGCGGGGACGTACAATGAGCAGTTCTTC.